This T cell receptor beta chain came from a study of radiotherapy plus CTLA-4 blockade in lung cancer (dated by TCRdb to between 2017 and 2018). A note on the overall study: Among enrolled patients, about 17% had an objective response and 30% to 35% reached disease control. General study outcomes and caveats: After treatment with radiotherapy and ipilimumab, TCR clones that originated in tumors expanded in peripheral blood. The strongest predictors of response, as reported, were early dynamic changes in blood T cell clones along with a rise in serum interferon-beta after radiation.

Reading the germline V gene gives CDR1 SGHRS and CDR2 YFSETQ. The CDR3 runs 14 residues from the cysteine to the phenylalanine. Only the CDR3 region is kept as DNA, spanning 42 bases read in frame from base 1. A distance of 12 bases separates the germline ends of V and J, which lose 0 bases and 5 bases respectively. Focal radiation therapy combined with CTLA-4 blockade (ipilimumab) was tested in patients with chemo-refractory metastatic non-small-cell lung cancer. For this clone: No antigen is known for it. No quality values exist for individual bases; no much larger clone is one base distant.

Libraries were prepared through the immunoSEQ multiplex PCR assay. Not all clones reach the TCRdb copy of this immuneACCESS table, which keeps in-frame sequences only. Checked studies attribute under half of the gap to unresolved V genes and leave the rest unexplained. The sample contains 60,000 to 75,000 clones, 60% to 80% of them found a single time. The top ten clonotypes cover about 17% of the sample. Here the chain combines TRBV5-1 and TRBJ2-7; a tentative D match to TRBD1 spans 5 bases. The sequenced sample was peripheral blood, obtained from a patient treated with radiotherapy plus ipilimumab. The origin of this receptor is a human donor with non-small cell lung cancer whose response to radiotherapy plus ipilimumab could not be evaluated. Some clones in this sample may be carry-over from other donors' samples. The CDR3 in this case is CASSLDGIGDEQYF. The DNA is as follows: TGCGCCAGCAGCTTGGATGGGATAGGGGACGAGCAGTACTTC.